These 17 T cell receptor beta chains were all obtained from the same sample, sequenced in a study of PD-1 blockade in classical Hodgkin lymphoma. Sample time point: cycle 4 day 1 (C4D1), after 6 weeks of nivolumab. Every one of the patients relapsed after autologous stem cell transplantation (brentuximab vedotin exposure was variable). Measured with immunoSEQ multiplex PCR; TCRdb has only the in-frame clones, and not every one. The sample shows tens of thousands of clones, about 77% of them seen only once. The sample consisted of peripheral blood mononuclear cells (PBMCs), taken before the fourth cycle of nivolumab. The source of these receptors is a human donor with classical Hodgkin lymphoma.

The V call is TRBV7-6, the J call TRBJ2-3; D may be TRBD2 (5 bases). Germline V gives CDR1 SGHVS, CDR2 FNYEAQ. V lost 0 bases, J lost 13 bases, and 11 bases lay in between. This CDR3 region has 12 residues. Written as DNA, the CDR3 is TGTGCCAGCAGCTTAGCTGACGCGGAGGAGTATTTT. Encoded protein: CASSLADAEEYF.

The chain has TRBV28 and TRBJ1-6, with D possibly TRBD1 on 6 matching bases. Deletions cut 0 bases from V and 6 bases from J, with 9 bases between. The CDR3 length is 15 residues. The germline CDR1 and CDR2 sequences are MDHEN and SYDVKM. The CDR3 coding sequence is TGTGCCAGCAGTTTATGGGACAGACGTAATTCACCCCTCCACTTT. Amino acid sequence: CASSLWDRRNSPLHF.

This clone was seen only a few times. The chain uses TRBV4-2 and TRBJ1-2, with a possible D match to TRBD1 (5 bases). The CDR3 has 15 amino acids. Looked up from germline, CDR1 is LGHNA and CDR2 is YNFKEQ. V was trimmed by 0 bases and J by 4 bases, leaving 12 bases between them. CDR3 loop: CASSQDRGSPYGYTF. CDR3 in DNA: TGTGCCAGCAGCCAAGATCGGGGGTCCCCCTATGGCTACACCTTC.

A single count supports this clone. The gene calls are TRBV11-2 and TRBJ1-2; no definite D call. Trimming pared 10 bases from V and 10 bases from J, leaving 16 bases between. In germline, CDR1 is SGHAT, CDR2 FQNNGV. The CDR3 spans 11 residues. DNA of the CDR3: TGTGCCACCTCCCGAAGTTTTGTCTACACCTTC. It encodes CATSRSFVYTF.

The genes are TRBV7-2 and TRBJ2-5; the D is unclear. Trimming left V 5 bases short and J 5 bases short, with 15 bases between. CDR3 length: 14 residues. Germline CDR1 SGHTA, CDR2 FQGNSA. CDR3 region: CASSPFGLMETQYF. The DNA of the CDR3 is TGTGCCAGCAGCCCGTTCGGCCTGATGGAGACCCAGTACTTC.

The CDR3 protein is CASSQEPQLPYEQYF. The CDR3 DNA is TGTGCCAGCAGCCAAGAGCCACAGTTGCCCTACGAGCAGTACTTC. J is TRBJ2-7 and V is TRBV4-2; D call uncertain. CDR1 is LGHNA, CDR2 YNFKEQ, per germline. The CDR3 loop spans 15 amino acids. V shed 0 bases and J shed 2 bases, with 11 bases lying between them.

This clone was picked up a small number of times. The rearrangement uses TRBV5-1 and TRBJ1-4; D perhaps matches TRBD1 (5 bases). This CDR3 comprises 17 residues. Germline V gene data show CDR1 as SGHRS and CDR2 as YFSETQ. V lost 4 bases to trimming and J lost 7 bases, with 23 bases between them. The CDR3: CASSPQLTRGSGEKLFF. CDR3 in DNA: TGCGCCAGCAGCCCGCAACTGACCCGGGGGTCAGGTGAAAAACTGTTTTTT.

The chain combines TRBV7-2 with TRBJ1-5, with 9 bases that match TRBD1. Germline-derived CDR1 and CDR2 are SGHTA and FQGNSA. The CDR3 runs to 14 residues. V trimming: 5 bases; J trimming: 10 bases; junction bases outside the gene matches: 9. This CDR3 reads CASSPNDRGGPQHF. In DNA form, the CDR3 reads TGTGCCAGCAGCCCAAACGACAGGGGGGGCCCCCAGCATTTT.

The chain employs TRBV10-2 and TRBJ1-1, with unresolved D. The germline CDR1 and CDR2 sequences are WSHSY and SAAADI. The CDR3 is 11 residues long. V was shortened by 2 bases and J by 11 bases, with 9 bases between the two germline ends. As DNA, the CDR3 is TGCGCCAGCAGTGAGAGGGTTTCGGCTTTCTTT. This encodes CASSERVSAFF.

The chain links TRBV19 to TRBJ2-5, with unresolved D. Germline CDR1 is LNHDA and CDR2 is SQIVND (reference sequence). The length of the CDR3 is 13 residues. V lost 3 bases and J 1 base, leaving 6 bases between the germline ends. The CDR3 here is CASSILLQETQYF. The CDR3 bases are TGTGCCAGTAGTATTCTTCTCCAAGAGACCCAGTACTTC.

This clone showed up just a few times. The V gene is TRBV5-6, the J gene TRBJ1-2, with 7 bases aligning to TRBD1. V gave up 4 bases and J gave up 7 bases; unmatched junction bases: 4. This CDR3 is 12 amino acids long. Looked up from germline, CDR1 is SGHDT and CDR2 is YYEEEE. CDR3 DNA: TGTGCCAGCAGCCAGACAGGGCCTGGCTACACCTTC. Translation: CASSQTGPGYTF.

The chain is built from TRBV6-6 and TRBJ1-2; TRBD1 agrees at 8 bases. The CDR3 sequence is 14 residues long. Germline V lookup: CDR1 MNHNY, CDR2 SVGAGI (reference sequence). J gave up 0 bases and V 7 bases, and 4 bases lay outside the gene matches. CDR3 amino acids: CASTGQDPNYGYTF. CDR3 nucleotide sequence: TGTGCCAGCACGGGACAGGATCCTAACTATGGCTACACCTTC.

This chain connects TRBV9 to TRBJ1-2; 7 nucleotides line up with TRBD1. Germline lookup yields CDR1 SGDLS and CDR2 YYNGEE. The CDR3 is 15 residues long. V lost 0 bases and J lost 3; bases outside the gene matches: 5. CDR3 nucleotides: TGTGCCAGCAGCGTAGCTGGGACAGCGGACTATGGCTACACCTTC. Amino acid sequence: CASSVAGTADYGYTF. Drawing the rest from reference TRBV9 and TRBJ1-2, the complete variable domain is DSGVTQTPKHLITATGQRVTLRCSPRSGDLSVYWYQQSLDQGLQFLIQYYNGEERAKGNILERFSAQQFPDLHSELNLSSLELGDSALYFCASSVAGTADYGYTFGSGTRLTVV.

CDR3: CASSPNRGETQYF. Here the CDR3 DNA reads TGTGCCAGCAGCCCCAACAGGGGAGAGACCCAGTACTTC. The rearrangement links TRBV4-2 to TRBJ2-5, with 7 nucleotides matching TRBD1. CDR1 and CDR2 (germline): LGHNA, YNFKEQ. The V segment lost 4 bases and the J segment 4 bases; nucleotides outside the gene matches: 3. This CDR3 has 13 amino acids.

This clone was detected only once. V and J are TRBV4-3 and TRBJ2-2; tentatively, D is TRBD1 or TRBD2 (7 bases each). V was cut by 0 bases and J by 1 base, with 9 bases left in between. CDR3 size: 16 residues. CDR1 is LGHNA, CDR2 YSLEER, per germline. CDR3 amino acids: CASSQDRGGNTGELFF. The CDR3 DNA reads TGCGCCAGCAGCCAAGACAGGGGGGGGAACACCGGGGAGCTGTTTTTT.

The chain recombines TRBV21-1 with TRBJ2-5; TRBD1 was called by the table and not checked on the DNA. TRBV21-1 is given as a pseudogene. The CDR3 spans 15 residues. DNA of the CDR3: TGTGCCAGCAGCAAAACAGGCAGGGCAGGGGAGACCCAGTACTTC. As protein: CASSKTGRAGETQYF.

The rearrangement uses TRBV4-3 and TRBJ1-1; D ambiguous. Germline CDR1 and CDR2: LGHNA and YSLEER. V shed 3 bases and J shed 0 bases, with 8 bases lying between them. The CDR3 spans 14 residues. The CDR3 here is CASSHIDMNTEAFF. CDR3 DNA: TGCGCCAGCAGCCACATAGACATGAACACTGAAGCTTTCTTT.